The 23 T cell receptor beta chains below all came from one sample that was sequenced in a study of cytomegalovirus exposure and HLA in healthy donors. The PCR used 60 Vbeta and 13 Jbeta primers. Profiled with immunoSEQ multiplex PCR; TCRdb holds only in-frame clones, not every one. This table has about 99,000 clones, roughly three quarters appearing once. Sequencing was carried out using PBMCs. These receptor sequences come from a woman between 18 and 29 years old in good health and CMV-seropositive.

The J gene is TRBJ2-1, the V gene TRBV6-5; D may be TRBD2 (6 bases). V was clipped by 5 bases and J by 9 bases, with 17 bases between them. CDR3 length: 14 residues. Germline values: CDR1 MNHEY, CDR2 SVGAGI. The CDR3 DNA is TGTGCCAGCAGTCACGACCCCTCTAGCGCTGAGCAGTTCTTC. Translation gives CASSHDPSSAEQFF.

This clone was seen a handful of times. The chain combines TRBV7-6 with TRBJ2-3, with D tentatively TRBD1 (6 bases). The CDR3 totals 14 residues. Between the trimmed V and J ends, which lost 1 base and 4 bases, there was a span of 9 bases. Per germline, CDR1 SGHVS and CDR2 FNYEAQ. The CDR3 DNA sequence: TGTGCCAGCAGCTTAGTGGACAGATCAGATACGCAGTATTTT. The encoded protein is CASSLVDRSDTQYF.

This rearrangement joins TRBV7-2 to TRBJ1-2; 8 bases agree with TRBD1. V lost 5 bases and J lost 3; bases outside the gene matches: 2. The CDR3 loop spans 13 amino acids. The germline gives CDR1 SGHTA, CDR2 FQGNSA. For the CDR3, the DNA is TGTGCCAGCAGCATACAGGGGGACTATGGCTACACCTTC. Protein sequence: CASSIQGDYGYTF.

This chain uses TRBV11-3 with TRBJ2-7, with a tentative D call TRBD1 (6 bases). V was trimmed by 1 base and J by 2 bases, leaving 9 bases between them. There are 14 residues in the CDR3. Germline lookup yields CDR1 SGHNT and CDR2 YENEEA. In nucleotides, the CDR3 is TGTGCCAGCAGCTTAGCCCAGGGGCCCTACGAGCAGTACTTC. Its protein product is CASSLAQGPYEQYF.

This rearrangement joins TRBV5-1 to TRBJ2-3; 8 nucleotides agree with TRBD2. CDR1 SGHRS and CDR2 YFSETQ come from the germline V gene. The CDR3 loop spans 15 amino acids. J gave up 1 base and V 3 bases, and 4 bases lay outside the gene matches. DNA for the CDR3: TGCGCCAGCAGCTCCGCGGGGGGCGGCACAGATACGCAGTATTTT. Protein sequence: CASSSAGGGTDTQYF.

The chain recombines TRBV10-3 with TRBJ2-1, with D perhaps TRBD2 (5 bases). The V end was cut by 3 bases, the J end by 0 bases, with 9 bases between. Germline-derived CDR1 and CDR2 are ENHRY and SYGVKD. This CDR3 spans 15 amino acids. The CDR3 DNA reads as TGTGCCATCAGTGAACGGGAAGTCTCCTACAATGAGCAGTTCTTC. This sequence encodes CAISEREVSYNEQFF.

This chain uses TRBV11-2 with TRBJ1-1; D gene uncertain. Between the trimmed V and J ends, which lost 3 bases and 10 bases, there was a span of 15 bases. Germline V gives CDR1 SGHAT, CDR2 FQNNGV. The CDR3 has 13 residues. CDR3 residues: CASSFNLGEGAFF. CDR3 sequence (DNA): TGTGCCAGCAGCTTCAACCTCGGGGAGGGAGCTTTCTTT.

V is TRBV28 and J is TRBJ2-5; 10 bases map to TRBD2. The V and J ends lost 7 bases and 6 bases, in that order; junction bases with no gene match: 17. CDR3 length equals 17 residues. Germline-derived CDR1 and CDR2 are MDHEN and SYDVKM. This CDR3 reads CASTTGGWGLAPKTQYF. The CDR3 coding sequence is TGTGCCAGCACCACGGGGGGTTGGGGACTAGCGCCGAAGACCCAGTACTTC. Filled out from reference TRBV28 and TRBJ2-5, the complete variable domain reads DVKVTQSSRYLVKRTGEKVFLECVQDMDHENMFWYRQDPGLGLRLIYFSYDVKMKEKGDIPEGYSVSREKKERFSLILESASTNQTSMYLCASTTGGWGLAPKTQYFGPGTRLLVL.

Here the CDR3 reads CATSMAEETQYF. The CDR3, as DNA: TGTGCCACCAGCATGGCGGAAGAGACCCAGTACTTC. The rearrangement joins TRBV15 to TRBJ2-5; D unresolved. The germline CDR1 and CDR2 sequences are LNHNV and YYDKDF (reference sequence). Trimming left V 4 bases short and J 3 bases short, with 6 bases between. CDR3 length equals 12 residues. The full variable domain, with the rest looked up from reference TRBV15 and TRBJ2-5, is DAMVIQNPRYQVTQFGKPVTLSCSQTLNHNVMYWYQQKSSQAPKLLFHYYDKDFNNEADTPDNFQSRRPNTSFCFLDIRSPGLGDTAMYLCATSMAEETQYFGPGTRLLVL.

The rearrangement uses TRBV6-1 and TRBJ2-7; D uncertain. Germline V gives CDR1 MNHNS, CDR2 SASEGT. This CDR3 spans 14 amino acids. V was shortened by 4 bases and J by 6 bases, with 16 bases between the two germline ends. The CDR3 nucleotides are TGTGCCAGCAGTGCACCATTACGGAACAGCGAGCAGTACTTC. Its protein product is CASSAPLRNSEQYF.

J is TRBJ1-5 and V is TRBV4-3, with 10 bases lining up with TRBD1. This CDR3 comprises 17 residues. J gave up 7 bases and V 0 bases, and 9 bases lay outside the gene matches. CDR1 and CDR2 (germline): LGHNA, YSLEER. The CDR3 is CASSQDLGQGHGQPQHF. The CDR3 DNA sequence: TGCGCCAGCAGCCAAGATCTGGGACAGGGGCATGGGCAGCCCCAGCATTTT.

This chain links TRBV7-6 with TRBJ2-1; TRBD2 aligns across 14 bases. The CDR3 spans 15 residues. The V and J ends lost 5 bases and 6 bases, in that order; junction bases with no gene match: 3. Germline V gene lookup returns CDR1 SGHVS and CDR2 FNYEAQ. CDR3 sequence: CASSLGTSGGNEQFF. The CDR3 nucleotides are TGTGCCAGCAGCCTCGGGACTAGCGGGGGCAATGAGCAGTTCTTC.

This clone was seen a few times. The gene calls are TRBV12-5 and TRBJ2-7; 8 nucleotides match TRBD2. The CDR3 totals 15 residues. Trimming at V came to 6 bases and at J to 0 bases, leaving 7 bases not matched to a gene. Germline CDR1 LGHNT, CDR2 FRNRAP. The CDR3 is CASGRRGALSYEQYF. The CDR3, as DNA: TGTGCTAGTGGCCGGCGGGGGGCCCTCTCCTACGAGCAGTACTTC.

V usage is TRBV5-1 and J usage is TRBJ2-1; 15 nucleotides agree with TRBD2. Trimming took 4 bases from V and 5 from J; bases not matched to a gene: 10. Germline V gives CDR1 SGHRS, CDR2 YFSETQ. The CDR3 length is 18 residues. Here the CDR3 reads CASSRGLAGGVENNEQFF. The CDR3 bases are TGCGCCAGCAGCAGGGGACTAGCGGGAGGTGTGGAGAACAATGAGCAGTTCTTC.

This chain joins TRBV7-6 and TRBJ1-5, with 7 bases matching TRBD1. CDR1 is SGHVS, CDR2 FNYEAQ, per germline. Unmatched junction bases numbered 1, after V lost 4 bases and J lost 4 bases. CDR3 length equals 13 residues. This CDR3 reads CASSSTGNQPQHF. The CDR3 DNA sequence: TGTGCCAGCAGCTCGACAGGGAATCAGCCCCAGCATTTT.

The chain combines TRBV4-1 with TRBJ2-1; D is possibly TRBD2 (6 bases). The germline V and J ends were trimmed by 5 bases and 7 bases, with 9 bases remaining between them. The CDR3 is made up of 12 amino acids. Germline CDR1 is MGHRA and CDR2 is YSYEKL. CDR3 in DNA: TGCGCCAGCAGCGGGCGGGAAAATGAGCAGTTCTTC. Protein: CASSGRENEQFF.

This clone was seen just once. This chain uses TRBV15 with TRBJ2-1; 7 bases map to TRBD2. V shed 4 bases and J 9 bases; nucleotides not matched to a gene: 15. In germline, CDR1 is LNHNV, CDR2 YYDKDF (reference sequence). The CDR3 runs to 16 residues. CDR3 sequence reads: CATSTTGGVGGGEQFF. CDR3 sequence (DNA): TGTGCCACCAGCACTACGGGGGGAGTAGGTGGAGGTGAGCAGTTCTTC.

The J gene is TRBJ2-1, the V gene TRBV6-6; D may be TRBD2 (5 bases). V dropped 5 bases and J dropped 5 bases, with 7 bases sitting between them. Germline V CDR1 and CDR2: MNHNY, SVGAGI (reference sequence). The CDR3 has 12 amino acids. CDR3 region: CASSPGNNEQFF. CDR3 in DNA: TGTGCCAGCAGTCCGGGGAACAATGAGCAGTTCTTC.

V is TRBV7-7 and J is TRBJ2-5, with 7 bases identical to TRBD1. CDR1 is SSHAT, CDR2 FNYEAQ, per germline (reference sequence). The CDR3 is 15 residues long. V shed 4 bases and J 1 base; nucleotides not matched to a gene: 6. CDR3 sequence reads: CASSYGTATQETQYF. The CDR3 DNA reads as TGTGCCAGCAGCTACGGGACAGCCACCCAAGAGACCCAGTACTTC.

V usage is TRBV29-1 and J usage is TRBJ2-7, with 10 positions matching TRBD1. The V gene end was trimmed by 4 bases and the J gene end by 7 bases; junction bases not matched to a gene: 4. The CDR3 loop spans 12 amino acids. Germline CDR1 and CDR2: SQVTM and ANQGSEA. The CDR3 loop reads CSVATGGGEQYF. The CDR3 region has the DNA TGCAGCGTTGCGACAGGGGGCGGGGAGCAGTACTTC.

CDR3 DNA: TGCAGCGTCCTCTTCGGACTAGGGGGAAACCTCCACTTT. Encoded protein: CSVLFGLGGNLHF. The V gene is TRBV29-1, the J gene TRBJ1-6; TRBD1 might be the D (6 bases). Trimming pared 6 bases from V and 15 bases from J, leaving 21 bases between. The CDR3 is made up of 13 amino acids. Germline V CDR1 and CDR2: SQVTM, ANQGSEA.

The genes are TRBV7-2 and TRBJ2-5, with D perhaps TRBD2 (7 bases). The ends were cut back, 4 bases at V and 5 bases at J, with 11 bases in the middle. Germline V lookup: CDR1 SGHTA, CDR2 FQGNSA. The CDR3 has 13 residues. This CDR3 reads CASSWGGGETQYF. In nucleotides, the CDR3 is TGTGCCAGCAGCTGGGGAGGGGGTGAGACCCAGTACTTC.

This clone came up once. The sample holds other DNA sequences that translate to the same CDR3. CDR3 residues: CASSQDSGGPYEQYF. CDR3 DNA sequence: TGTGCCAGCAGCCAAGATAGCGGGGGGCCCTACGAGCAGTACTTC. The chain is built from TRBV4-2 and TRBJ2-7, with 10 bases that match TRBD2. Germline V gene lookup returns CDR1 LGHNA and CDR2 YNFKEQ. The length of the CDR3 is 15 residues. V trimming: 0 bases; J trimming: 2 bases; junction bases outside the gene matches: 1.